This is a list of T cell receptor beta chains from one sample in a study of OX40 agonist ivuxolimab in advanced cancers. TCRdb's copy holds only in-frame clones and misses some; the assay was immunoSEQ multiplex PCR. Here the sample spans approximately 77,000 clones, roughly 87% being singletons. The input for sequencing was CD4+ or CD8+ T cells sorted from blood, taken in a trial of the OX40 agonist ivuxolimab. The receptors originated from an adult with an advanced solid tumor such as melanoma, head and neck, liver or kidney cancer. Each CDR3 is given with its conserved first and last residue. D genes are given only for firm matches. Some rows mark clone size as missing; the rest say once, few, many or name a class of expanded clone.

clone_size j_call d_call v_call cdr3_nt cdr3_aa
NA TRBJ1-5 TRBD1 TRBV28 TGTGCCACCAGACCGGGACAGCCGCAATACAATCAGCCCCAGCATTTT CATRPGQPQYNQPQHF
NA TRBJ2-5 NA TRBV23-1 TGCGCCAGCAGTCAATCGCAAGGAGAGACCCAGTACTTC CASSQSQGETQYF
NA TRBJ1-1 TRBD1 TRBV30 TGTGCCTGGGCACAGGGGGGATCTGAAGCTTTCTTT CAWAQGGSEAFF
NA TRBJ2-2 TRBD2 TRBV2 TGTGCCAGCAGTCGGACCGGGAGGGAGACCGGGGAGCTGTTTTTT CASSRTGRETGELFF
NA TRBJ2-1 TRBD1 TRBV19 TGTGCCAGTAGTCGCCCGACAGGGACCTCTGGCAATGAGCAGTTCTTC CASSRPTGTSGNEQFF
NA TRBJ1-5 TRBD1 TRBV4-2 TGTGCCAGCAGCCAAGATCTACAGGACAGGGGGCCTTTCAATCAGCCCCAGCATTTT CASSQDLQDRGPFNQPQHF
NA TRBJ1-5 NA TRBV19 TGTGCCAGTAGTATGAGGATCGGGGGGCGTTTCGGTCAGCCCCAGCATTTT CASSMRIGGRFGQPQHF
few TRBJ2-2 TRBD2 TRBV28 TGTGCCAGCAGTCCCTCTAGTCGGGGGGCCGGGGAGCTGTTTTTT CASSPSSRGAGELFF
NA TRBJ2-1 NA TRBV7-9 TGTGCCAGCAGCTTATCTGCCTACAATGAGCAGTTCTTC CASSLSAYNEQFF
NA TRBJ2-7 TRBD2 TRBV7-6 TGTGCCAGCAGCATTAGCGGGAGCTCCTACGAGCAGTACTTC CASSISGSSYEQYF
NA TRBJ2-1 TRBD2 TRBV6-4 TGTGCCAGCAGCCCCCTAGCGGGAGCGCTAAATGAGCAGTTCTTC CASSPLAGALNEQFF
NA TRBJ1-2 NA TRBV28 TGTGCCAGCAGTTTAGGGCAGGGTTATGGCTACACCTTC CASSLGQGYGYTF
NA TRBJ1-2 NA TRBV15 TGTGCCACCAGCAGAGATTTCGGGGGCTACACCTTC CATSRDFGGYTF
NA TRBJ1-3 TRBD1 TRBV5-1 TGCGCCAGCAGCCCGACTCCGGGACAGGGAACCATATATTTT CASSPTPGQGTIYF
NA TRBJ2-2 NA TRBV7-3 TGTGCCAGCAGCGCCCCCACAGGATTGAACACCGGGGAGCTGTTTTTT CASSAPTGLNTGELFF
few TRBJ1-2 NA TRBV5-1 TGCGCCAGCAGCTCAGGGAGCTATGGCTACACCTTC CASSSGSYGYTF
NA TRBJ1-4 NA TRBV28 TGTGCCAGCACCACGGGAACTAATGAAAAACTGTTTTTT CASTTGTNEKLFF
NA TRBJ1-1 NA TRBV5-1 TGCGCCAGCAGCTTTGACAGTAACACTGAAGCTTTCTTT CASSFDSNTEAFF
once TRBJ2-5 NA TRBV10-3 TGTGCCATCAGGCCCCGAGGGGGGGATGGAGAGACCCAGTACTTC CAIRPRGGDGETQYF
NA TRBJ2-5 TRBD1 TRBV5-1 TGCGCCAGCAGCCTGCAGGGGGCCCGAGAGACCCAGTACTTC CASSLQGARETQYF
NA TRBJ1-4 TRBD1 TRBV28 TGTGCCAGCAGTTTACCGACAGGGGGTGATGAAAAACTGTCTTTT CASSLPTGGDEKLSF
NA TRBJ2-3 TRBD2 TRBV5-4 TGTGCCAGCAGCTTGGCACTAGCGGGCACAGATACGCAGTATTTT CASSLALAGTDTQYF
NA TRBJ2-7 TRBD2 TRBV6-1 TGTGCCAGCAGTGAAGTGTTTCGACTAGCGATTCCCTACGAGCAGTACTTC CASSEVFRLAIPYEQYF
NA TRBJ1-1 TRBD1 TRBV18 TGTGCCAGCTCACCAAAATGGGTAGCGACAGGGACTGAAGCTTTCTTT CASSPKWVATGTEAFF
once TRBJ2-7 NA TRBV11-3 TGTGCCAGCAGCTTTTCCTCCGGAGGCGGCGAGCAGTACTTC CASSFSSGGGEQYF
NA TRBJ2-3 NA TRBV27 TGTGCCAGCAGCCTGAGCCCCGTAGATACGCAGTATTTT CASSLSPVDTQYF
NA TRBJ1-2 NA TRBV6-1 TGTGCCAGCCGGGGGCTGGGTGGCTACACCTTC CASRGLGGYTF
NA TRBJ2-5 NA TRBV10-3 TGTGCCATCAGTGACACCGAAGAGACCCAGTACTTC CAISDTEETQYF
NA TRBJ2-5 TRBD1 TRBV28 TGTGCCAGCAGTTTGTACAGGGGGCGGGAGACCCAGTACTTC CASSLYRGRETQYF
NA TRBJ1-5 NA TRBV28 TGTGCCAGCAGCCATCAGGGGCGGGGTTATGGCCAGCCCCAGCATTTT CASSHQGRGYGQPQHF
NA TRBJ1-6 TRBD1 TRBV2 TGTGCCAGCAGTGAAGACAGGGGACTGCCTAATTCACCCCTCCACTTT CASSEDRGLPNSPLHF
NA TRBJ2-3 NA TRBV30 TGTGCCTGGACGGTCCTCTGGGGGAAGGATACGCAGTATTTT CAWTVLWGKDTQYF
NA TRBJ1-1 TRBD1 TRBV5-1 TGCGCCAGCAGCTCCGGGGGACAGCACTACACTGAAGCTTTCTTT CASSSGGQHYTEAFF
few TRBJ1-1 NA TRBV19 TGTGCCAGTGGGTCCCAAAGGAGCACTGAAGCTTTCTTT CASGSQRSTEAFF
NA TRBJ1-5 TRBD1 TRBV19 TGTGCCACCTCGGGACAGGGAGTTGTTCGGAGCAATCAGCCCCAGCATTTT CATSGQGVVRSNQPQHF
NA TRBJ2-5 TRBD2 TRBV9 TGTGCCAGCAGCGTAGACCCGGGGGGGGAAGAGACCCAGTACTTC CASSVDPGGEETQYF
NA TRBJ2-2 NA TRBV4-3 TGCGCCAGCAGCCAAGACACGGGATGGGGCGGGGAGCTGTTTTTT CASSQDTGWGGELFF
NA TRBJ2-1 NA TRBV5-4 TGTGCCAGCAGCTTAACGGCGAGCTCCTACAATGAGCAGTTCTTC CASSLTASSYNEQFF
NA TRBJ2-2 NA TRBV19 TGTGCCAGTAGTCCAAACCTCCCATCGAACACCGGGGAGCTGTTTTTT CASSPNLPSNTGELFF
NA TRBJ2-3 NA TRBV18 TGTGCCAGCTCATCCTCGGGGGAGGCGACAGATACGCAGTATTTT CASSSSGEATDTQYF